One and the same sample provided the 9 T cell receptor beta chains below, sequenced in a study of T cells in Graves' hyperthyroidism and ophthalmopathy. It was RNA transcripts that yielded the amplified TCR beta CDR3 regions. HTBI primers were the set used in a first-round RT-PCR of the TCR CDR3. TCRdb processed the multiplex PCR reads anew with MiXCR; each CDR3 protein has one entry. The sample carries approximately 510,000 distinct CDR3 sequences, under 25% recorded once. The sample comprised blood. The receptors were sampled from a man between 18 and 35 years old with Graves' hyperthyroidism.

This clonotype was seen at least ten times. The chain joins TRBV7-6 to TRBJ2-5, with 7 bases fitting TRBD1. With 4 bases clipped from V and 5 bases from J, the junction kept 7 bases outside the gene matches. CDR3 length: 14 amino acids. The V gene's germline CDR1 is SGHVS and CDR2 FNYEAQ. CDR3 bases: TGTGCCAGCAGCTGGAACGAGGGGGCTGAGACCCAGTACTTC. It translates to CASSWNEGAETQYF.

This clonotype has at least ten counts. DNA for the CDR3: TGTGCCAGCAGTTTCTCCCCGGGGCAGCCCCAGCATTTT. Amino acid sequence: CASSFSPGQPQHF. The rearrangement joins TRBV12-3 or TRBV12-4 to TRBJ1-5; D is ambiguous. Between the trimmed V and J ends, which lost 3 bases and 7 bases, there was a span of 10 bases. This CDR3 is 13 amino acids long.

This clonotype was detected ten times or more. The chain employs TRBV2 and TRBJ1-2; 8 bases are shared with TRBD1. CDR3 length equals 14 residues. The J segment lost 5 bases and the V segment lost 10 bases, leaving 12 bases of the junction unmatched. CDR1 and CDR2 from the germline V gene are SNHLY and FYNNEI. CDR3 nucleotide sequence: TGTGCCATAACCCTCAGGGGGCGACGGTATGGCTACACCTTC. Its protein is CAITLRGRRYGYTF.

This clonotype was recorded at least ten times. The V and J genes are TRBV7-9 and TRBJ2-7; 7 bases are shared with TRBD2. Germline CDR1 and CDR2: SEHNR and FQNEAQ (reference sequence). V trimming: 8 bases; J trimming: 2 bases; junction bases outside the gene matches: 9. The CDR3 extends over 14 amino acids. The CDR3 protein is CASSGRREPYEQYF. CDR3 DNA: TGTGCCAGCTCCGGGAGGAGGGAACCCTACGAGCAGTACTTC.

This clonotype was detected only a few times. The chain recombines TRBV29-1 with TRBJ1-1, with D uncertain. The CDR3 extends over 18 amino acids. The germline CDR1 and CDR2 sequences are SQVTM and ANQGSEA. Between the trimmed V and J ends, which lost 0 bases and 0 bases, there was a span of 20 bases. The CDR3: CSVEDLFSGAAMNTEAFF. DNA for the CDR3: TGCAGCGTTGAAGATCTTTTTAGTGGCGCGGCCATGAACACTGAAGCTTTCTTT.

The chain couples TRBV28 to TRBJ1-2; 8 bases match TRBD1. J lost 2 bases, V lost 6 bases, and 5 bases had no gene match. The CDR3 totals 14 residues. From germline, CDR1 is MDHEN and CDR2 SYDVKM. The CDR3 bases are TGTGCCAGCAGCGAGGGACAGGTGAACTATGGCTACACCTTC. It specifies CASSEGQVNYGYTF.

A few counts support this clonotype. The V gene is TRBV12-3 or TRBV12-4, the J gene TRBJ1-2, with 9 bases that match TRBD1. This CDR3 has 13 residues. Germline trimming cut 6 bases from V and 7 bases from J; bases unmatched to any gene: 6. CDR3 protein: CASRAGTGSGYTF. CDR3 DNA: TGTGCCAGCAGAGCCGGGACAGGGTCTGGCTACACCTTC.

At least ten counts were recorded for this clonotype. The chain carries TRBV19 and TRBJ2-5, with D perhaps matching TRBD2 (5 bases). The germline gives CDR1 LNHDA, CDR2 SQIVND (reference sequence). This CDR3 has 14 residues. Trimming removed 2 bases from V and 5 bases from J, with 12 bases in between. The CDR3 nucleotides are TGTGCCAGTAGTATACAACCCTCGGGGGAGACCCAGTACTTC. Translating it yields CASSIQPSGETQYF.

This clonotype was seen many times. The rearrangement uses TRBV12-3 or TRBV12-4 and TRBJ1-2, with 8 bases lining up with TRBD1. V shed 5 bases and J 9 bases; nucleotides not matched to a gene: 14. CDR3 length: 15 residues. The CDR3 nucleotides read TGTGCCAGCAGTCCAACTCACACAGGGGGTCCTAGCTACACCTTC. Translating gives CASSPTHTGGPSYTF.